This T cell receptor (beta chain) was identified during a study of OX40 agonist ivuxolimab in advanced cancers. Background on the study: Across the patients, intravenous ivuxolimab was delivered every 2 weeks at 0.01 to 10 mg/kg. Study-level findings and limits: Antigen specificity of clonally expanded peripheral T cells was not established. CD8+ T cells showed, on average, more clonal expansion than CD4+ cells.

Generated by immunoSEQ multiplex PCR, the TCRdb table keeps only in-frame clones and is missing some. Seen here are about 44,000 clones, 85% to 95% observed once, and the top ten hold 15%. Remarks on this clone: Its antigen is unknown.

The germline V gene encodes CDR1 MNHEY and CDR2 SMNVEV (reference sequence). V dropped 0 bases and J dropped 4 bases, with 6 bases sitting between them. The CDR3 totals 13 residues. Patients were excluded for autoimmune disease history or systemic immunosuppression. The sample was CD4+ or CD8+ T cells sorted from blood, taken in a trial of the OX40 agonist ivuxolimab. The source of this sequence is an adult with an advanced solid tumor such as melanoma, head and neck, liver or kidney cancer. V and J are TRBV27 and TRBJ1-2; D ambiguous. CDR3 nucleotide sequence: TGTGCCAGCAGTTTATCACACGTCTATGGCTACACCTTC. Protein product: CASSLSHVYGYTF.